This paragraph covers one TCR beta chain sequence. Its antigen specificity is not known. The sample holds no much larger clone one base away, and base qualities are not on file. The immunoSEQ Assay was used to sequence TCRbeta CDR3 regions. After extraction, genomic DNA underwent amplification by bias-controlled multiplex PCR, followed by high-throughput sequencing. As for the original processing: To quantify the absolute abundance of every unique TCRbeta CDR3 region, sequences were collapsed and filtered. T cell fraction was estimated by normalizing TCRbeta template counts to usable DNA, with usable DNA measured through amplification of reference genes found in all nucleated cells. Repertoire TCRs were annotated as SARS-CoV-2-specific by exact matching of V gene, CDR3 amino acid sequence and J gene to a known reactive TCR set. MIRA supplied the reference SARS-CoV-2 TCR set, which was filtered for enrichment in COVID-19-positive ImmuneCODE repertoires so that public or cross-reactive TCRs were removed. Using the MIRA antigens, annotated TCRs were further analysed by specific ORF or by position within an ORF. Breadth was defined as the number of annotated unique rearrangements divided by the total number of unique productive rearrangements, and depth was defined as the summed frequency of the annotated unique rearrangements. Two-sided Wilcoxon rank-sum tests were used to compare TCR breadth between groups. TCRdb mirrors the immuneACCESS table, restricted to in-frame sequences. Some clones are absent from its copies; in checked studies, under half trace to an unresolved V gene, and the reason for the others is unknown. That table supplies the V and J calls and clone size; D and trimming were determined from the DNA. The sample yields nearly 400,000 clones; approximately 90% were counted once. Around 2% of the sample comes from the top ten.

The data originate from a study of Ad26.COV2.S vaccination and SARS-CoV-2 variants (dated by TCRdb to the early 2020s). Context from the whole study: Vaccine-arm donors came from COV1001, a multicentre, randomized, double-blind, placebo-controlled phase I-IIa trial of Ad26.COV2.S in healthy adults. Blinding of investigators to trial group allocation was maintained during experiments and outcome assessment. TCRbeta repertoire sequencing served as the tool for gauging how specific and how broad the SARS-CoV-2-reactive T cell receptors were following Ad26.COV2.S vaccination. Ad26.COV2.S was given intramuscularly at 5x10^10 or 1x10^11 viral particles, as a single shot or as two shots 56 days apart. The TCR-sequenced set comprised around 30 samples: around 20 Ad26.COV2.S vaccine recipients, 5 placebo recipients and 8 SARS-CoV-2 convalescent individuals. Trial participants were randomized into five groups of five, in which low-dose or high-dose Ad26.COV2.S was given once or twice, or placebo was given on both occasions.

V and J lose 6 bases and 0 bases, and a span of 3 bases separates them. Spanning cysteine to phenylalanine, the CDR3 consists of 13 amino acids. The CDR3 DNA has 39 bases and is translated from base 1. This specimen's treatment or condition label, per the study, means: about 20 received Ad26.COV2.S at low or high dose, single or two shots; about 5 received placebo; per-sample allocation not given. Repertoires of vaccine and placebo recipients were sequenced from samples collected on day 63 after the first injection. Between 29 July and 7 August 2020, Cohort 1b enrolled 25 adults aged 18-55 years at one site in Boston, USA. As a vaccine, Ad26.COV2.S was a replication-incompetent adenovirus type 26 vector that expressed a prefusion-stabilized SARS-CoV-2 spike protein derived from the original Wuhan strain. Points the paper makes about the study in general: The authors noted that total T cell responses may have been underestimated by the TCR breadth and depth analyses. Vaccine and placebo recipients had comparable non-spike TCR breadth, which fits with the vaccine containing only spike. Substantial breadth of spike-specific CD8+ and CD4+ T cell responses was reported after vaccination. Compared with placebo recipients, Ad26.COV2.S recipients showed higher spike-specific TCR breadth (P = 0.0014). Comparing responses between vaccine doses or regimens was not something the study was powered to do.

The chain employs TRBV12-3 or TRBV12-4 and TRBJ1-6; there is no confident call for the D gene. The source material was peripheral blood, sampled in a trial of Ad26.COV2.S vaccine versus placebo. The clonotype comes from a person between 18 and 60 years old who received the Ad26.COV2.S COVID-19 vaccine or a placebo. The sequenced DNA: TGTGCCAGCAGCCCCTCCTATAATTCACCCCTCCACTTT. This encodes CASSPSYNSPLHF.